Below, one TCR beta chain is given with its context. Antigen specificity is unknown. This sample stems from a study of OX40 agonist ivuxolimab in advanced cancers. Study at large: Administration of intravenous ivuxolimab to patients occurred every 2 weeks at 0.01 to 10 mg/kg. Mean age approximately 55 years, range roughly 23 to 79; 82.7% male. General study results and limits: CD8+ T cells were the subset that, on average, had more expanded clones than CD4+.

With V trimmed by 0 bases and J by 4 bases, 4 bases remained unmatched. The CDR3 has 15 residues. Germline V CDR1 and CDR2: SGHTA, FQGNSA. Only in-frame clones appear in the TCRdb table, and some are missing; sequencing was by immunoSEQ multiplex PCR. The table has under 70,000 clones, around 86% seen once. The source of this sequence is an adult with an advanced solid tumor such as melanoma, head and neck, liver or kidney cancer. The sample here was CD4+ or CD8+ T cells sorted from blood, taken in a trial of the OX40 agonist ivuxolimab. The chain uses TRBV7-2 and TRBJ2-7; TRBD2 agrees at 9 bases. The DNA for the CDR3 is TGTGCCAGCAGCTTAGCTAGCGGGAGTATATACGAGCAGTACTTC. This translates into CASSLASGSIYEQYF.